The 21 T cell receptor beta chains reported below all come from one sample, sequenced in a study of blood T cell repertoires in COVID-19. Method: immunoSEQ multiplex PCR; TCRdb's copy keeps in-frame clones and lacks some. The sample consists of about 270,000 clones, roughly 79% of them appearing once. What was sequenced was peripheral blood. The receptors originated from an older woman with active or convalescent COVID-19.

The chain uses TRBV5-1 and TRBJ2-7; a weak D match, TRBD1 (5 bases). The CDR3 runs 15 residues. V was cut by 0 bases and J by 0 bases, with 10 bases left in between. In germline, CDR1 is SGHRS, CDR2 YFSETQ. In nucleotides, the CDR3 is TGCGCCAGCAGCTTGGCTACAGGACCCTCCTACGAGCAGTACTTC. Its translation: CASSLATGPSYEQYF.

J is TRBJ1-1 and V is TRBV20-1; D unclear. V shed 3 bases and J shed 5 bases, with 13 bases lying between them. This CDR3 comprises 13 residues. Germline V gives CDR1 DFQATT, CDR2 SNEGSKA (reference sequence). The CDR3 loop reads CSASRGRWTEAFF. CDR3 in DNA: TGCAGTGCTAGTAGAGGGCGTTGGACTGAAGCTTTCTTT.

The chain links TRBV2 to TRBJ1-2; 7 nucleotides line up with TRBD1. The V gene's germline CDR1 is SNHLY and CDR2 FYNNEI. The junction had 3 bases not matched to a gene; V was cut back by 3 bases and J by 5 bases. CDR3 length equals 13 residues. The CDR3 spells CASSETGQYGYTF. In nucleotides, the CDR3 is TGTGCCAGCAGTGAGACAGGGCAATATGGCTACACCTTC.

The chain employs TRBV10-1 and TRBJ1-6; 8 bases agree with TRBD1. Germline values: CDR1 WNHNN, CDR2 SYGVQD (reference sequence). The CDR3 runs to 16 residues. The V gene end was trimmed by 0 bases and the J gene end by 7 bases; junction bases not matched to a gene: 5. This CDR3 is CASSESVAGGNSPLHF. CDR3 DNA sequence: TGCGCCAGCAGTGAGTCGGTGGCAGGGGGCAATTCACCCCTCCACTTT.

This clone was detected a few times. The chain employs TRBV29-1 and TRBJ1-3; 7 bases agree with TRBD1. The germline CDR1 and CDR2 sequences are SQVTM and ANQGSEA. The CDR3 runs 14 residues. The J segment lost 6 bases and the V segment lost 5 bases, leaving 10 bases of the junction unmatched. CDR3 loop: CSVYPQGQANTIYF. The DNA of the CDR3 is TGCAGCGTTTACCCACAGGGGCAAGCAAACACCATATATTTT.

The V and J genes are TRBV5-4 and TRBJ1-1; 7 bases are a match to TRBD1. Germline V CDR1 and CDR2: SGHNT, YYREEE (reference sequence). J lost 1 base, V lost 3 bases, and 6 bases had no gene match. The CDR3 consists of 15 residues. The CDR3 region is CASSSQQGGNTEAFF. The CDR3 DNA is TGTGCCAGCAGCTCCCAGCAGGGGGGGAACACTGAAGCTTTCTTT.

The chain combines TRBV9 with TRBJ2-5; D is uncertain. V dropped 0 bases and J dropped 3 bases, with 12 bases sitting between them. Germline assignment: CDR1 SGDLS and CDR2 YYNGEE. The CDR3 loop spans 15 amino acids. The CDR3 nucleotides are TGTGCCAGCAGCGTAGATCCCCTAGAAGAAGAGACCCAGTACTTC. Its translation is CASSVDPLEEETQYF. Combining the CDR3 with reference TRBV9 and TRBJ2-5 gives the whole variable domain DSGVTQTPKHLITATGQRVTLRCSPRSGDLSVYWYQQSLDQGLQFLIQYYNGEERAKGNILERFSAQQFPDLHSELNLSSLELGDSALYFCASSVDPLEEETQYFGPGTRLLVL.

On this clone: This sample also contains other DNA sequences that code for the same CDR3. The rearrangement joins TRBV7-2 to TRBJ2-1, with D possibly being TRBD1 (6 bases). The V gene lost 0 bases and the J gene lost 3 bases, with 9 bases spanning the gap. Germline CDR1 is SGHTA and CDR2 is FQGNSA. The CDR3 sequence is 15 residues long. Here the CDR3 reads CASSLAGGLYNEQFF. The CDR3 DNA reads as TGTGCCAGCAGCTTAGCAGGGGGTCTCTACAATGAGCAGTTCTTC. Complete variable domain (other parts from reference TRBV7-2 and TRBJ2-1): GAGVSQSPSNKVTEKGKDVELRCDPISGHTALYWYRQSLGQGLEFLIYFQGNSAPDKSGLPSDRFSAERTGGSVSTLTIQRTQQEDSAVYLCASSLAGGLYNEQFFGPGTRLTVL.

J is TRBJ2-7 and V is TRBV5-1; D perhaps matches TRBD2 (6 bases). Looked up from germline, CDR1 is SGHRS and CDR2 is YFSETQ. V was trimmed by 4 bases and J by 0 bases, leaving 14 bases between them. There are 15 residues in the CDR3. The CDR3 protein is CASSRLYGSSYEQYF. CDR3 coding DNA: TGCGCCAGCAGCCGGCTGTACGGGAGCTCCTACGAGCAGTACTTC.

This rearrangement joins TRBV10-3 to TRBJ1-2; D is unresolved. V lost 6 bases and J 3 bases, leaving 14 bases between the germline ends. Per germline, CDR1 ENHRY and CDR2 SYGVKD. This CDR3 region has 14 residues. In DNA form, the CDR3 reads TGTGCCATCAGACGGACGGAGGGAGACTATGGCTACACCTTC. It yields the protein CAIRRTEGDYGYTF.

The chain has TRBV4-3 and TRBJ2-1; 7 bases are a match to TRBD2. Germline CDR1 is LGHNA and CDR2 is YSLEER. Trimming removed 1 base from V and 9 bases from J; junction bases left unmatched: 12. The CDR3 sequence is 16 residues long. DNA of the CDR3: TGCGCCAGCAGCCAAGGTTCGACTTCCCCGGGAGGTGAGCAGTTCTTC. Translation gives CASSQGSTSPGGEQFF.

J is TRBJ1-5 and V is TRBV6-1; weak D call: TRBD1 (6 bases). Per germline, CDR1 MNHNS and CDR2 SASEGT. This CDR3 spans 17 amino acids. Trimming took off 4 bases at V and 1 base at J, with 17 bases between the two ends. This CDR3 is CASSAPRQDLSNQPQHF. In nucleotides, the CDR3 is TGTGCCAGCAGTGCCCCTAGACAGGACCTAAGCAATCAGCCCCAGCATTTT.

The chain carries TRBV4-1 and TRBJ1-4, with TRBD1 matching over 8 bases. This CDR3 comprises 16 residues. Trimming at V came to 0 bases and at J to 6 bases, leaving 6 bases not matched to a gene. Germline V CDR1 and CDR2: MGHRA, YSYEKL. DNA for the CDR3: TGCGCCAGCAGCCAAGAAAACAGGGGGGAACATGAAAAACTGTTTTTT. The encoded protein is CASSQENRGEHEKLFF.

This chain joins TRBV11-2 and TRBJ1-3; the D is unclear. Germline V gives CDR1 SGHAT, CDR2 FQNNGV. V lost 5 bases and J lost 0, with 11 bases in between. CDR3 length: 15 residues. This CDR3 reads CASSPQAFSGNTIYF. In nucleotides, the CDR3 is TGTGCCAGCAGCCCCCAGGCGTTCTCTGGAAACACCATATATTTT.

The chain joins TRBV4-1 to TRBJ1-5; 9 bases fit TRBD1. Germline V CDR1 and CDR2: MGHRA, YSYEKL. There are 17 residues in the CDR3. V lost 1 base, J lost 6 bases, and 10 bases stayed unmatched. CDR3 coding DNA: TGCGCCAGCAGCCAAGGGACAGGGGATGGTCATCGTCAGCCCCAGCATTTT. Its translation: CASSQGTGDGHRQPQHF.

The chain carries TRBV12-3 or TRBV12-4 and TRBJ1-2, with no clear D. The length of the CDR3 is 13 residues. V dropped 4 bases and J dropped 3 bases, with 9 bases sitting between them. The CDR3 sequence is CASSWARDYGYTF. CDR3 DNA: TGTGCCAGCAGTTGGGCGAGGGACTATGGCTACACCTTC.

This clone was recorded once. This chain links TRBV19 with TRBJ1-2; 9 bases align to TRBD1. The V segment lost 7 bases and the J segment 3 bases; nucleotides outside the gene matches: 9. Germline CDR1 reads LNHDA; CDR2 reads SQIVND (reference sequence). This CDR3 is 15 amino acids long. CDR3 nucleotides: TGTGCCAGTACCGCGGGACAGGGAACCCACTATGGCTACACCTTC. Amino acids: CASTAGQGTHYGYTF.

The J gene is TRBJ1-6, the V gene TRBV7-2; D is ambiguous. From germline, CDR1 is SGHTA and CDR2 FQGNSA. With 1 base removed from V and 4 bases from J, the gap between germline ends came to 11 bases. This CDR3 spans 16 amino acids. Here the CDR3 DNA reads TGTGCCAGCAGCTTAGTGCGGCAGCATTATAATTCACCCCTCCACTTT. This codes for CASSLVRQHYNSPLHF.

This clone has just one count. The CDR3 is CASSFHLEDNSPLHF. CDR3 DNA: TGTGCCAGCAGTTTCCATCTGGAGGATAATTCACCCCTCCACTTT. The rearrangement links TRBV6-5 to TRBJ1-6; no definite D call. The V and J ends lost 4 bases and 5 bases respectively, with 12 bases between them. There are 15 residues in the CDR3. The V gene's germline CDR1 is MNHEY and CDR2 SVGAGI.

This clone was picked up a small number of times. The chain links TRBV10-3 to TRBJ2-7; D gene unclear. The CDR3 totals 13 residues. Trimming stripped 4 bases from V and 4 bases from J, with 11 bases between. Germline CDR1 reads ENHRY; CDR2 reads SYGVKD. CDR3 loop: CAISGSNSYEQYF. The CDR3 region has the DNA TGTGCCATCAGTGGAAGCAACAGTTACGAGCAGTACTTC.

This clone was seen only a few times. The CDR3 is CARRGRRLNQPQHF. The CDR3 nucleotides read TGTGCCAGACGAGGTCGTAGGCTGAATCAGCCCCAGCATTTT. This chain links TRBV6-5 with TRBJ1-5; D unclear. CDR3 length: 14 residues. The V gene's germline CDR1 is MNHEY and CDR2 SVGAGI. V was cut by 9 bases and J by 4 bases, with 16 bases left in between.